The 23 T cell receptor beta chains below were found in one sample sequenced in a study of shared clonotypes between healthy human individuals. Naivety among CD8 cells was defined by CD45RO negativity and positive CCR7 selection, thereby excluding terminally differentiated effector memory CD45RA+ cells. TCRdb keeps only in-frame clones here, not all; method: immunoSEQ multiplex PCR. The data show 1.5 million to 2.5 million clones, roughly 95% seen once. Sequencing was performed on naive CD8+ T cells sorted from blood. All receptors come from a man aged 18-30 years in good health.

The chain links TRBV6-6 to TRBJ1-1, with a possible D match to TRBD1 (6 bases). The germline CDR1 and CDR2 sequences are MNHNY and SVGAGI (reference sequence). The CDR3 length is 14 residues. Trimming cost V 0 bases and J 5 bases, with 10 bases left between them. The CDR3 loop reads CASSYSGGRTEAFF. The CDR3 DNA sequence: TGTGCCAGCAGTTACTCGGGGGGGCGGACTGAAGCTTTCTTT.

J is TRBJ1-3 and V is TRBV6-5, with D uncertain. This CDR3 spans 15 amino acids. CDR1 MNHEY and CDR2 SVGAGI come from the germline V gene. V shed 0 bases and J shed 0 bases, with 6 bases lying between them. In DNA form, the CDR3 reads TGTGCCAGCAGTTACTCACAGCGCTCTGGAAACACCATATATTTT. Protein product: CASSYSQRSGNTIYF.

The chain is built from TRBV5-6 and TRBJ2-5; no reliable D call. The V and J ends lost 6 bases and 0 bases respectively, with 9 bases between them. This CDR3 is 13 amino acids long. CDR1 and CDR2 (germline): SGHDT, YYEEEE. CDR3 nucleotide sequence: TGTGCCAGCACCTCCTTGTACCAAGAGACCCAGTACTTC. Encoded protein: CASTSLYQETQYF. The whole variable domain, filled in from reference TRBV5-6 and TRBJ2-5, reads DAGVTQSPTHLIKTRGQQVTLRCSPKSGHDTVSWYQQALGQGPQFIFQYYEEEERQRGNFPDRFSGHQFPNYSSELNVNALLLGDSALYLCASTSLYQETQYFGPGTRLLVL.

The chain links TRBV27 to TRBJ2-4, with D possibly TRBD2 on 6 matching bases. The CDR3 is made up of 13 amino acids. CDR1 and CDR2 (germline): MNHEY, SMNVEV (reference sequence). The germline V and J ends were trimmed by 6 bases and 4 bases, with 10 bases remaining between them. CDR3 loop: CASRGGNKNIQYF. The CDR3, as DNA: TGTGCCAGCAGAGGCGGGAATAAAAACATTCAGTACTTC.

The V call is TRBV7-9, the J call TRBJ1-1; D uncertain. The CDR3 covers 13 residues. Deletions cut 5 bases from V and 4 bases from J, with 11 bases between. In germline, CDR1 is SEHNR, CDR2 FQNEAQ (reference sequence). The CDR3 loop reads CASSPKGGTEAFF. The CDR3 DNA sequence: TGTGCCAGCAGCCCAAAAGGCGGCACTGAAGCTTTCTTT.

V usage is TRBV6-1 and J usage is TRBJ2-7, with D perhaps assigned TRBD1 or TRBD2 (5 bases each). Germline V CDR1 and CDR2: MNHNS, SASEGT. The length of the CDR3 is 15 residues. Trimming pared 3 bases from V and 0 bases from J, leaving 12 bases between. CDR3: CASSEGPSSSYEQYF. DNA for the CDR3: TGTGCCAGCAGTGAGGGACCGTCGAGCTCCTACGAGCAGTACTTC.

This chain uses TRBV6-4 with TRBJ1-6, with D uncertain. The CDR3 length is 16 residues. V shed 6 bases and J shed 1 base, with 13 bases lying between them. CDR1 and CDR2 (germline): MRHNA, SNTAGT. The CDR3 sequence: CASRREVGSYNSPLHF. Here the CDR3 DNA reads TGTGCCAGCAGGAGGGAGGTCGGGTCCTATAATTCACCCCTCCACTTT.

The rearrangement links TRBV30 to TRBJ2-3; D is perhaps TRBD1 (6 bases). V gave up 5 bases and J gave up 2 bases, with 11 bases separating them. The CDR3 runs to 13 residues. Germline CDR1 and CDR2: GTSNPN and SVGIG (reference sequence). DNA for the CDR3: TGTGCCTGGGATGGACAGTACACAGATACGCAGTATTTT. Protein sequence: CAWDGQYTDTQYF.

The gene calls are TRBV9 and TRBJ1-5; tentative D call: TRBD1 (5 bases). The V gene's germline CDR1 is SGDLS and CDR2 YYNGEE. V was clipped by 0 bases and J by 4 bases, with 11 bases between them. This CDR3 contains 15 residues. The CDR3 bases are TGTGCCAGCAGCGTAGATGGGACTAAAAATCAGCCCCAGCATTTT. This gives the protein CASSVDGTKNQPQHF.

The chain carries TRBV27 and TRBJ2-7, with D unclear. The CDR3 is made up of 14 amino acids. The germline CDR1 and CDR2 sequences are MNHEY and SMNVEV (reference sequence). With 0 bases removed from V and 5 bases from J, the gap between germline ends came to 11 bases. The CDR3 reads CASSLSGIPNEQYF. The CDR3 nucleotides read TGTGCCAGCAGTTTATCAGGGATCCCCAACGAGCAGTACTTC.

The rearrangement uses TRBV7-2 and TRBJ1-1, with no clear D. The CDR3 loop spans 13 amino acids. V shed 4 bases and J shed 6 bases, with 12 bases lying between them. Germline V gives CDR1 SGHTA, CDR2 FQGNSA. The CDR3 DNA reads TGTGCCAGCAGCTCCGTGGCTTCTTCTGAAGCTTTCTTT. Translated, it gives CASSSVASSEAFF.

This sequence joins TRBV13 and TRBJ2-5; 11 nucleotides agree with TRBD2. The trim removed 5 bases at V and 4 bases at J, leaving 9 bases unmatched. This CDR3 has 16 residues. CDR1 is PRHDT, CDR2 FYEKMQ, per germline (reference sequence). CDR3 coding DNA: TGTGCCAGCAGCACCTTAGCGGGGGGGCTGAGAGAGACCCAGTACTTC. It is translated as CASSTLAGGLRETQYF.

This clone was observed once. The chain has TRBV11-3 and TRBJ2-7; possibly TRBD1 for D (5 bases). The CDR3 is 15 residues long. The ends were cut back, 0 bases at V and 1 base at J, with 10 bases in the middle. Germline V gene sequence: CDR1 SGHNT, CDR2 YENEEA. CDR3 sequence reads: CASSLDRVGSYEQYF. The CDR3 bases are TGTGCCAGCAGCTTAGACAGGGTAGGATCCTACGAGCAGTACTTC.

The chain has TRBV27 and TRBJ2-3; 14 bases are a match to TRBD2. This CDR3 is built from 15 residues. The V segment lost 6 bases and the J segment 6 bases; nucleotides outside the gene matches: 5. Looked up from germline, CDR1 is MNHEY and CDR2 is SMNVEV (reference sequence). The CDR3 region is CASRGTSGSWDTQYF. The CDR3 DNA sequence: TGTGCCAGCAGAGGGACTAGCGGGAGTTGGGATACGCAGTATTTT.

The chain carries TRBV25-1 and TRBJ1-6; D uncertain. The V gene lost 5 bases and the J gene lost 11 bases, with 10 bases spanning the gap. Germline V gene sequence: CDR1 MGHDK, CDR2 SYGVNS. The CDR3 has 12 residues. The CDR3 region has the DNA TGTGCCAGCAGTTCCTCTGGGCCACCCCTCCACTTT. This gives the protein CASSSSGPPLHF.

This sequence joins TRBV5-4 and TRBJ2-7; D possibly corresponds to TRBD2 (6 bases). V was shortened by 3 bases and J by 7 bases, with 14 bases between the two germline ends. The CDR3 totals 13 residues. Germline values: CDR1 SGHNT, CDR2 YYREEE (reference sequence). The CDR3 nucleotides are TGTGCCAGCAGCTCCGGTGCTAGCGTTGAGCAGTACTTC. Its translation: CASSSGASVEQYF.

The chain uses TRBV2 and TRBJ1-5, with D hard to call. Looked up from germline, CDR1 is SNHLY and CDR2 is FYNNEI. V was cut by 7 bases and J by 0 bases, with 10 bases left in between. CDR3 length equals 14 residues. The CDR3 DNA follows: TGTGCCAGCACGCGGACCGATAGCAATCAGCCCCAGCATTTT. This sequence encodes CASTRTDSNQPQHF.

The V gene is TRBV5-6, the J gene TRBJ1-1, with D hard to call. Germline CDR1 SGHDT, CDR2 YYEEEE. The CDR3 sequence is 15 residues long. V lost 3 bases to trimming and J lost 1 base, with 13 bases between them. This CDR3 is CASSWAGASNTEAFF. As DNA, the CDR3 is TGTGCCAGCAGCTGGGCCGGAGCTTCGAACACTGAAGCTTTCTTT.

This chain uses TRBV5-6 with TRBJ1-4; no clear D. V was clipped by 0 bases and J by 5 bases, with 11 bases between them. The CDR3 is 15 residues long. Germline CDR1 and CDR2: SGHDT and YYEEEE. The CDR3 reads CASSLASGMNEKLFF. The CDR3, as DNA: TGTGCCAGCAGCTTGGCCTCGGGCATGAATGAAAAACTGTTTTTT. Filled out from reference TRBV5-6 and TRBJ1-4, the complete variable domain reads DAGVTQSPTHLIKTRGQQVTLRCSPKSGHDTVSWYQQALGQGPQFIFQYYEEEERQRGNFPDRFSGHQFPNYSSELNVNALLLGDSALYLCASSLASGMNEKLFFGSGTQLSVL.

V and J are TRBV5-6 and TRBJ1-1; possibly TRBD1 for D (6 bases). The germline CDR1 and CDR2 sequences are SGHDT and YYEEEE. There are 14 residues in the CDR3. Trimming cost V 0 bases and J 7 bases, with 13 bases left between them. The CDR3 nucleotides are TGTGCCAGCAGCTTGGATCTGGCCAGGGGTGAAGCTTTCTTT. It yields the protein CASSLDLARGEAFF. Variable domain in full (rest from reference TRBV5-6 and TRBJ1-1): DAGVTQSPTHLIKTRGQQVTLRCSPKSGHDTVSWYQQALGQGPQFIFQYYEEEERQRGNFPDRFSGHQFPNYSSELNVNALLLGDSALYLCASSLDLARGEAFFGQGTRLTVV.

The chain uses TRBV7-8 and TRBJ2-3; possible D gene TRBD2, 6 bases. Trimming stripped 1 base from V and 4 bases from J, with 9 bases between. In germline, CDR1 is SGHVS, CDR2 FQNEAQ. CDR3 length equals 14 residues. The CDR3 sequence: CASSLVTGADTQYF. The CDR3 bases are TGTGCCAGCAGCTTAGTTACGGGGGCAGATACGCAGTATTTT.

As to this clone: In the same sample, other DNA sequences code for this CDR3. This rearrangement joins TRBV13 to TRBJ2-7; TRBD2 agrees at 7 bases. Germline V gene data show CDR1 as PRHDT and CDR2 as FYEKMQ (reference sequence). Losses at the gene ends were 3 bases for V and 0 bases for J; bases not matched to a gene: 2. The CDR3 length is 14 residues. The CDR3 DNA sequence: TGTGCCAGCAGCTTGGGGGGGAGCTCCTACGAGCAGTACTTC. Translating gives CASSLGGSSYEQYF. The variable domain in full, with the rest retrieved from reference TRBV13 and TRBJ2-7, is AAGVIQSPRHLIKEKRETATLKCYPIPRHDTVYWYQQGPGQDPQFLISFYEKMQSDKGSIPDRFSAQQFSDYHSELNMSSLELGDSALYFCASSLGGSSYEQYFGPGTRLTVT.

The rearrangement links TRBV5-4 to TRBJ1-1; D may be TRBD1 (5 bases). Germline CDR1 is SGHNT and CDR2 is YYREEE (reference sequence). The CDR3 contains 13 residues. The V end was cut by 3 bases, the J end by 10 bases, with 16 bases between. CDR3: CASSSQGAGGAFF. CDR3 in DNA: TGTGCCAGCAGCTCTCAAGGGGCCGGGGGAGCTTTCTTT.